Shown below are 32 T cell receptor beta chains from a single sample sequenced in a study of blood T cell repertoires in COVID-19. This table comes from immunoSEQ multiplex PCR, and its TCRdb copy is limited to in-frame clones, with some not included. The profile covers about 190,000 clones, with almost 90% appearing a single time and less than 0.7% taken by the ten largest. Sequencing input: peripheral blood. These receptors were taken from a man in his fifties or sixties with acute or convalescent COVID-19.

This clone appeared once. V gene TRBV3-1 (or the pseudogene TRBV3-2) combines with J gene TRBJ1-4; D unresolved. The ends were cut back, 4 bases at V and 4 bases at J, with 13 bases in the middle. The CDR3 covers 15 residues. Germline CDR1 and CDR2: LGHDT and YNNKEL (reference sequence). The chain's CDR3 is CASSPPGNINEKLFF. DNA for the CDR3: TGTGCCAGCAGCCCCCCGGGAAACATTAATGAAAAACTGTTTTTT.

The chain carries TRBV5-1 and TRBJ2-5; 8 bases match TRBD2. CDR1 is SGHRS and CDR2 is YFSETQ in the germline V gene. Trimming removed 7 bases from V and 4 bases from J; junction bases left unmatched: 3. This CDR3 has 12 residues. The CDR3 protein is CASREGPETQYF. CDR3 in DNA: TGCGCCAGCCGGGAGGGACCAGAGACCCAGTACTTC. Complete variable domain (other parts from reference TRBV5-1 and TRBJ2-5): KAGVTQTPRYLIKTRGQQVTLSCSPISGHRSVSWYQQTPGQGLQFLFEYFSETQRNKGNFPGRFSGRQFSNSRSEMNVSTLELGDSALYLCASREGPETQYFGPGTRLLVL.

The rearrangement links TRBV19 to TRBJ2-7; a weak D match, TRBD1 (6 bases). CDR1 LNHDA and CDR2 SQIVND come from the germline V gene (reference sequence). V was shortened by 1 base and J by 0 bases, with 10 bases between the two germline ends. The CDR3 is 15 amino acids. The CDR3: CASSIGGTPSYEQYF. CDR3 sequence (DNA): TGTGCCAGTAGTATAGGAGGGACACCCTCCTACGAGCAGTACTTC.

Only a few counts were recorded for this clone. CDR3 loop: CARRHRDRVFGQPQHF. CDR3 DNA: TGTGCCAGAAGGCACCGGGACAGGGTTTTCGGGCAGCCCCAGCATTTT. The rearrangement joins TRBV5-3 to TRBJ1-5; 9 nucleotides match TRBD1. TRBV5-3 is marked as an open reading frame, function uncertain. CDR3 length: 16 amino acids. The trim removed 5 bases at V and 7 bases at J, leaving 13 bases unmatched.

The chain employs TRBV19 and TRBJ1-5; perhaps TRBD1 as D (6 bases). The CDR3 is 14 amino acids. Germline loops: CDR1 LNHDA, CDR2 SQIVND (reference sequence). Trimming took 4 bases from V and 1 from J, leaving 8 bases between them. In DNA form, the CDR3 reads TGTGCCAGTAGTACACAGGGAAGCAATCAGCCCCAGCATTTT. Protein sequence: CASSTQGSNQPQHF. Variable domain in full (rest from reference TRBV19 and TRBJ1-5): DGGITQSPKYLFRKEGQNVTLSCEQNLNHDAMYWYRQDPGQGLRLIYYSQIVNDFQKGDIAEGYSVSREKKESFPLTVTSAQKNPTAFYLCASSTQGSNQPQHFGDGTRLSIL.

V gene TRBV9 combines with J gene TRBJ2-2; perhaps TRBD1 as D (6 bases). V gave up 1 base and J gave up 1 base, with 14 bases separating them. CDR1 is SGDLS, CDR2 YYNGEE, per germline. The CDR3 is made up of 17 amino acids. CDR3 nucleotides: TGTGCCAGCAGCGTATCACCCGGACAGCAGAACACCGGGGAGCTGTTTTTT. It specifies CASSVSPGQQNTGELFF.

V and J are TRBV6-5 and TRBJ2-2; TRBD2 aligns across 12 bases. Losses at the gene ends were 6 bases for V and 6 bases for J; bases not matched to a gene: 5. This CDR3 has 15 residues. The germline CDR1 and CDR2 sequences are MNHEY and SVGAGI. The CDR3 DNA follows: TGTGCCAGCAGGCTAGCGGGAGGGCCCCCCGGGGAGCTGTTTTTT. This translates into CASRLAGGPPGELFF.

This chain links TRBV5-5 with TRBJ2-7; 8 bases are a match to TRBD1. Per the germline V gene, CDR1 is SGHKS and CDR2 is YYEKEE (reference sequence). V shed 1 base, J shed 2 bases, and the junction held 11 bases outside the gene matches. CDR3 size: 17 residues. CDR3 sequence (DNA): TGTGCCAGCAGCTTGCAAGCAGGGGGCTCGAGGCCCTACGAGCAGTACTTC. This translates into CASSLQAGGSRPYEQYF.

This chain links TRBV28 with TRBJ2-1; 7 bases are shared with TRBD2. From germline, CDR1 is MDHEN and CDR2 SYDVKM. V trimming: 7 bases; J trimming: 5 bases; junction bases outside the gene matches: 11. CDR3 size: 15 residues. The DNA for the CDR3 is TGTGCCAGCATTACCATCCAGCGGGGACACAATGAGCAGTTCTTC. Translating it yields CASITIQRGHNEQFF.

The CDR3 region has the DNA TGTGCCAGTAGTATAACCTCGGGTCCCGGTACCCGAAACACCATATATTTT. Protein: CASSITSGPGTRNTIYF. This chain links TRBV19 with TRBJ1-3; D is ambiguous. CDR1 and CDR2 from the germline V gene are LNHDA and SQIVND (reference sequence). V shed 2 bases and J shed 5 bases, with 19 bases lying between them. The CDR3 extends over 17 amino acids.

The J gene is TRBJ1-4, the V gene TRBV3-1 (or the pseudogene TRBV3-2); TRBD1 matches at 7 bases. J gave up 8 bases and V 1 base, and 1 base lay outside the gene matches. The V gene's germline CDR1 is LGHDT and CDR2 YNNKEL (reference sequence). There are 13 residues in the CDR3. In DNA form, the CDR3 reads TGTGCCAGCAGCCAAGGAGGGGGCGAAAAACTGTTTTTT. Amino acids: CASSQGGGEKLFF.

The gene calls are TRBV19 and TRBJ2-2, with TRBD2 matching over 7 bases. Per the germline V gene, CDR1 is LNHDA and CDR2 is SQIVND (reference sequence). The length of the CDR3 is 20 residues. V lost 4 bases, J lost 0 bases, and 17 bases stayed unmatched. CDR3 sequence (DNA): TGTGCCAGTAGTACCTACCCAAGGTGGAGGGACTACGCGAACACCGGGGAGCTGTTTTTT. Encoded protein: CASSTYPRWRDYANTGELFF.

The V and J genes are TRBV27 and TRBJ1-6; 7 bases are shared with TRBD1. Germline lookup yields CDR1 MNHEY and CDR2 SMNVEV (reference sequence). The CDR3 runs to 13 residues. The junction had 5 bases not matched to a gene; V was cut back by 7 bases and J by 8 bases. The CDR3 spells CASKGTVYSPLHF. The CDR3 region has the DNA TGTGCCAGCAAGGGGACAGTTTATTCACCCCTCCACTTT.

The J gene is TRBJ1-5, the V gene TRBV2; 10 nucleotides agree with TRBD1. The junction had 6 bases not matched to a gene; V was cut back by 2 bases and J by 11 bases. CDR3 length: 14 amino acids. Germline assignment: CDR1 SNHLY and CDR2 FYNNEI. CDR3 residues: CASSERTGGSAQHF. CDR3 in DNA: TGTGCCAGCAGTGAAAGGACAGGGGGTTCAGCCCAGCATTTT. Combining the CDR3 with reference TRBV2 and TRBJ1-5 gives the whole variable domain EPEVTQTPSHQVTQMGQEVILRCVPISNHLYFYWYRQILGQKVEFLVSFYNNEISEKSEIFDDQFSVERPDGSNFTLKIRSTKLEDSAMYFCASSERTGGSAQHFGDGTRLSIL.

In DNA form, the CDR3 reads TGTGCCAGCAGCGTAGGGCCCACGGGACAAAAAGCCTACAATGAGCAGTTCTTC. It is translated as CASSVGPTGQKAYNEQFF. This chain joins TRBV9 and TRBJ2-1, with D perhaps matching TRBD1 (6 bases). Per the germline V gene, CDR1 is SGDLS and CDR2 is YYNGEE. CDR3 length: 18 residues. With 0 bases removed from V and 2 bases from J, the gap between germline ends came to 18 bases.

The chain employs TRBV19 and TRBJ2-1, with 9 bases identical to TRBD2. The V gene's germline CDR1 is LNHDA and CDR2 SQIVND (reference sequence). J gave up 3 bases and V 3 bases, and 6 bases lay outside the gene matches. The length of the CDR3 is 16 residues. For the CDR3, the DNA is TGTGCCAGTAGTATCCTAGCGGGAAGTATCTACAATGAGCAGTTCTTC. Translated, it gives CASSILAGSIYNEQFF.

In its sample, this clone was seen a few times. The chain carries TRBV7-9 and TRBJ2-2, with 8 bases lining up with TRBD1. The J segment lost 7 bases and the V segment lost 8 bases, leaving 12 bases of the junction unmatched. Germline lookup yields CDR1 SEHNR and CDR2 FQNEAQ (reference sequence). CDR3 length: 15 residues. CDR3 protein: CASPPGQATYGELFF. CDR3 bases: TGTGCCAGCCCCCCGGGACAGGCAACTTACGGGGAGCTGTTTTTT.

The V call is TRBV4-1, the J call TRBJ2-7; weak D call: TRBD2 (5 bases). Germline loops: CDR1 MGHRA, CDR2 YSYEKL. The length of the CDR3 is 13 residues. With 0 bases removed from V and 10 bases from J, the gap between germline ends came to 13 bases. CDR3 nucleotide sequence: TGCGCCAGCAGCCAAGAGAAGTGGGGAGAACAGTACGTC. This codes for CASSQEKWGEQYV.

This chain connects TRBV3-1 (or the pseudogene TRBV3-2) to TRBJ1-3; D ambiguous. CDR3 size: 18 residues. Germline CDR1 reads LGHDT; CDR2 reads YNNKEL (reference sequence). V gave up 0 bases and J gave up 0 bases, with 15 bases separating them. The DNA for the CDR3 is TGTGCCAGCAGCCAAGAAAGCGGCAGGCGTTACTCTGGAAACACCATATATTTT. This gives the protein CASSQESGRRYSGNTIYF.

V and J are TRBV6-2 or TRBV6-3 and TRBJ2-1; 7 nucleotides match TRBD1. Per germline, CDR1 MNHEY and CDR2 SVGEGT. The trim removed 4 bases at V and 3 bases at J, leaving 15 bases unmatched. The CDR3 has 18 amino acids. CDR3 coding DNA: TGTGCCAGCAGTTTCCCGCCGACAGGGACCCCGATCTACAATGAGCAGTTCTTC. Translating gives CASSFPPTGTPIYNEQFF.

This sequence joins TRBV5-1 and TRBJ1-1; no clear D. The CDR3 sequence is 19 residues long. Looked up from germline, CDR1 is SGHRS and CDR2 is YFSETQ. The V end lost 4 bases, the J end lost 0 bases, and 25 bases lay between the germline ends. In nucleotides, the CDR3 is TGCGCCAGCAGCACCGTGCCACTCCCCGTGTCGCTGATGAACACTGAAGCTTTCTTT. Translated, it gives CASSTVPLPVSLMNTEAFF.

Many counts were recorded for this clone. The chain couples TRBV11-2 to TRBJ1-2; 9 nucleotides match TRBD1. After removal of 5 bases from V and 8 bases from J, the junction contained 9 bases not matched to a gene. CDR1 is SGHAT, CDR2 FQNNGV, per germline. The CDR3 covers 14 residues. CDR3 nucleotides: TGTGCCAGCAGCCCGGGACAGGGTTCGATCGGCTACACCTTC. This codes for CASSPGQGSIGYTF.

The gene calls are TRBV28 and TRBJ2-5, with 7 bases lining up with TRBD2. The ends lost 11 bases at V and 1 base at J; junction bases unmatched: 16. Germline CDR1 reads MDHEN; CDR2 reads SYDVKM. The CDR3 has 16 residues. CDR3 sequence (DNA): TGTGCCTGTAGGGGCAGGAGAGAGCGGGGCCAAGAGACCCAGTACTTC. Translation gives CACRGRRERGQETQYF.

The chain couples TRBV30 to TRBJ1-6, with unresolved D. CDR3 size: 13 residues. V dropped 2 bases and J dropped 7 bases, with 9 bases sitting between them. Germline values: CDR1 GTSNPN, CDR2 SVGIG (reference sequence). CDR3: CAWSSGWNSPLHF. CDR3 bases: TGTGCCTGGAGTTCGGGGTGGAATTCACCCCTCCACTTT.

This chain links TRBV18 with TRBJ2-3, with D possibly being TRBD2 (5 bases). Germline V lookup: CDR1 KGHSH, CDR2 LQKENI. This CDR3 comprises 18 residues. Deletions cut 3 bases from V and 8 bases from J, with 27 bases between. CDR3: CASSPSRERLALLPTQYF. As DNA, the CDR3 is TGTGCCAGCTCACCGTCGAGAGAAAGGCTAGCCCTACTCCCTACGCAGTATTTT. The whole variable domain, remainder taken from reference TRBV18 and TRBJ2-3, is NAGVMQNPRHLVRRRGQEARLRCSPMKGHSHVYWYRQLPEEGLKFMVYLQKENIIDESGMPKERFSAEFPKEGPSILRIQQVVRGDSAAYFCASSPSRERLALLPTQYFGPGTRLTVL.

This chain links TRBV30 with TRBJ2-7; the match to TRBD2 covers 7 bases. The CDR3 is 13 amino acids. Trimming took 2 bases from V and 2 from J; bases not matched to a gene: 3. Germline assignment: CDR1 GTSNPN and CDR2 SVGIG (reference sequence). This chain's CDR3 is CAWSRAGTYEQYF. The DNA for the CDR3 is TGTGCCTGGAGTCGAGCGGGAACCTACGAGCAGTACTTC.

The rearrangement joins TRBV4-1 to TRBJ2-7; 11 bases are a match to TRBD1. CDR1 is MGHRA, CDR2 YSYEKL, per germline. Unmatched junction bases numbered 8, after V lost 2 bases and J lost 5 bases. This CDR3 has 16 amino acids. CDR3 in DNA: TGCGCCAGCAGCCAATCCGGGACAGGGGGAAGGAACGAGCAGTACTTC. Its protein product is CASSQSGTGGRNEQYF.

There are a few counts of this clone. The V gene is TRBV7-9, the J gene TRBJ1-2; 8 nucleotides agree with TRBD1. V shed 4 bases and J 2 bases; nucleotides not matched to a gene: 3. The CDR3 length is 14 residues. Looked up from germline, CDR1 is SEHNR and CDR2 is FQNEAQ (reference sequence). The CDR3 DNA is TGTGCCAGCAGCTCAGGGGGCCTGAACTATGGCTACACCTTC. This gives the protein CASSSGGLNYGYTF. Full variable domain (outside the CDR3, taken from reference TRBV7-9 and TRBJ1-2): DTGVSQNPRHKITKRGQNVTFRCDPISEHNRLYWYRQTLGQGPEFLTYFQNEAQLEKSRLLSDRFSAERPKGSFSTLEIQRTEQGDSAMYLCASSSGGLNYGYTFGSGTRLTVV.

The chain has TRBV12-5 and TRBJ1-4, with D possibly matching TRBD1 (5 bases). This CDR3 is built from 17 residues. Germline lookup yields CDR1 LGHNT and CDR2 FRNRAP. The V end was cut by 5 bases, the J end by 8 bases, with 24 bases between. This CDR3 reads CASGPREGLPWGEKLFF. In DNA, the CDR3 is TGTGCTAGTGGTCCCCGGGAGGGCCTGCCTTGGGGGGAAAAACTGTTTTTT.

This sequence joins TRBV9 and TRBJ2-3; tentatively, D is TRBD1 (6 bases). The V end was cut by 4 bases, the J end by 5 bases, with 17 bases between. Germline lookup yields CDR1 SGDLS and CDR2 YYNGEE. The CDR3 spans 15 residues. CDR3 protein: CASSPRTADRDTQYF. The CDR3 DNA sequence: TGTGCCAGCAGCCCTAGGACAGCGGACCGAGATACGCAGTATTTT.

This chain links TRBV6-2 or TRBV6-3 with TRBJ1-5; unclear D gene. V was pared by 2 bases and J by 2 bases, with 7 bases between. This CDR3 has 14 amino acids. CDR1 and CDR2 (germline): MNHEY, SVGEGT. The CDR3 nucleotides read TGTGCCAGCAGTTACGTGGCAGGCAATCAGCCCCAGCATTTT. Translated, it gives CASSYVAGNQPQHF.

The J gene is TRBJ2-2, the V gene TRBV28; 7 positions match TRBD1. CDR3 length: 14 amino acids. Germline V lookup: CDR1 MDHEN, CDR2 SYDVKM. V lost 9 bases, J lost 5 bases, and 9 bases stayed unmatched. CDR3 nucleotides: TGTGCCAGTAGGACGGGACAGAATACCGGGGAGCTGTTTTTT. Its translation: CASRTGQNTGELFF. The full variable domain, completed using reference TRBV28 and TRBJ2-2, is DVKVTQSSRYLVKRTGEKVFLECVQDMDHENMFWYRQDPGLGLRLIYFSYDVKMKEKGDIPEGYSVSREKKERFSLILESASTNQTSMYLCASRTGQNTGELFFGEGSRLTVL.